What follows are 8 T cell receptor beta chains derived from one specimen sequenced in a study of blood T cell repertoires in COVID-19. Assay used: immunoSEQ multiplex PCR; TCRdb lists only in-frame clones, some missing. The sample includes 250,000 to 350,000 clones, 90% of them seen just once. What was sequenced was PBMCs or T cells enriched from blood (not recorded which). Receptor source: a man in his 60s who had recovered from COVID-19.

The gene calls are TRBV7-9 and TRBJ1-1; 10 positions agree with TRBD1. The germline CDR1 and CDR2 sequences are SEHNR and FQNEAQ (reference sequence). Losses at the gene ends were 6 bases for V and 4 bases for J; bases not matched to a gene: 2. The CDR3 is 13 residues long. The CDR3 DNA reads as TGTGCCAGCAGTAGGACAGGGGGCACTGAAGCTTTCTTT. It specifies CASSRTGGTEAFF.

Notes on this clone: The same CDR3 arises from other DNA sequences in this sample as well. The V and J genes are TRBV19 and TRBJ1-1; tentatively, D is TRBD1 (6 bases). Germline assignment: CDR1 LNHDA and CDR2 SQIVND (reference sequence). CDR3 length: 14 residues. V was cut by 3 bases and J by 0 bases, with 8 bases left in between. CDR3 amino acids: CASSIGTLNTEAFF. In nucleotides, the CDR3 is TGTGCCAGTAGTATCGGGACATTGAACACTGAAGCTTTCTTT.

CDR3 sequence (DNA): TGTGCCAGCAGCGTAGCAGGGACAGTTGATCAGCCCCAGCATTTT. It is translated as CASSVAGTVDQPQHF. The chain uses TRBV9 and TRBJ1-5; TRBD1 matches at 7 bases. This CDR3 has 15 residues. Germline CDR1 SGDLS, CDR2 YYNGEE. After removal of 0 bases from V and 5 bases from J, the junction contained 5 bases not matched to a gene.

The chain has TRBV7-3 and TRBJ2-2, with 10 bases fitting TRBD2. V was pared by 6 bases and J by 4 bases, with 11 bases of the junction left unmatched. Germline CDR1 and CDR2: SGHTA and FQGTGA. This CDR3 spans 17 amino acids. Here the CDR3 DNA reads TGTGCCAGCAGGGAGAGGGCGCTAGCGGGAGCCACCGGGGAGCTGTTTTTT. The encoded protein is CASRERALAGATGELFF.

This clone was observed a handful of times. The gene calls are TRBV18 and TRBJ1-2, with 7 bases fitting TRBD1. Germline lookup yields CDR1 KGHSH and CDR2 LQKENI. The junction had 5 bases not matched to a gene; V was cut back by 2 bases and J by 8 bases. The CDR3 contains 13 residues. The CDR3 nucleotides are TGTGCCAGCTCACCAGGACAGGAGGCAGGCTACACCTTC. Its protein product is CASSPGQEAGYTF. Drawing the rest from reference TRBV18 and TRBJ1-2, the complete variable domain is NAGVMQNPRHLVRRRGQEARLRCSPMKGHSHVYWYRQLPEEGLKFMVYLQKENIIDESGMPKERFSAEFPKEGPSILRIQQVVRGDSAAYFCASSPGQEAGYTFGSGTRLTVV.

This clone is a singleton in its sample. The CDR3 nucleotides read TGTGCCAGCAGCTTAGAACTAGCGGGGTCCAATGAGCAGTTCTTC. It codes for CASSLELAGSNEQFF. This chain uses TRBV7-9 with TRBJ2-1, with TRBD2 identical over 10 bases. Per germline, CDR1 SEHNR and CDR2 FQNEAQ (reference sequence). Germline trimming cut 1 base from V and 6 bases from J; bases unmatched to any gene: 3. The CDR3 is 15 residues long.

The J gene is TRBJ1-1, the V gene TRBV7-6; a weak D match, TRBD1 (6 bases). The CDR3 is 15 amino acids. Germline CDR1 and CDR2: SGHVS and FNYEAQ. Trimming took 7 bases from V and 4 from J, leaving 19 bases between them. The CDR3 spells CASTSSQGRGTEAFF. CDR3 DNA: TGTGCCAGCACCTCATCACAGGGCCGGGGCACTGAAGCTTTCTTT.

V is TRBV7-2 and J is TRBJ2-3, with 7 positions matching TRBD2. Germline CDR1 SGHTA, CDR2 FQGNSA. J gave up 4 bases and V 0 bases, and 4 bases lay outside the gene matches. CDR3 length: 15 amino acids. CDR3 sequence reads: CASSLAPTSADTQYF. In DNA, the CDR3 is TGTGCCAGCAGCTTAGCGCCAACTAGCGCAGATACGCAGTATTTT.